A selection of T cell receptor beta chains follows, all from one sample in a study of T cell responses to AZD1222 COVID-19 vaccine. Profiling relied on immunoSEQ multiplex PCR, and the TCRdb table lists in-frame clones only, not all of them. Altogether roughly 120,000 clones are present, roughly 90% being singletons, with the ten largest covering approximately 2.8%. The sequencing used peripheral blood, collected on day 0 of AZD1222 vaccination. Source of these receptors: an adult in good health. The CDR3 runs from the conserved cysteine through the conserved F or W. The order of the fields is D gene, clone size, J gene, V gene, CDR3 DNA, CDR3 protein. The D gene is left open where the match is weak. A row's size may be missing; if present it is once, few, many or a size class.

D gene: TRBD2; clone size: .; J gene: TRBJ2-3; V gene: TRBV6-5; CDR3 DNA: TGTGCCAGCAGTTACTCGCCTAGCGGGGGCACAGATACGCAGTATTTT; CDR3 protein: CASSYSPSGGTDTQYF
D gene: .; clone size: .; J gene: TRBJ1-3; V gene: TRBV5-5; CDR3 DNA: TGTGCCAGCAGCCCTGGAAACACCATATATTTT; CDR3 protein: CASSPGNTIYF
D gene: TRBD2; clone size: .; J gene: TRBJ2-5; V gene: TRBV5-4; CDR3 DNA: TGTGCCAGCAGCTCACTAGCGGGATTACAAGAGACCCAGTACTTC; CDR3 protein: CASSSLAGLQETQYF
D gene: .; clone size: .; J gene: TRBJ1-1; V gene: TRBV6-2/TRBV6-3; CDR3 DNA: TGTGCCAGCAGTAAATTATTAGGGGACACTGAAGCTTTCTTT; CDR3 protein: CASSKLLGDTEAFF
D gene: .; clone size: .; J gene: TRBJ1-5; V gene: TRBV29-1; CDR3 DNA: TGCAGCACTGAAGTACGGATAGGTCAGCCCCAGCATTTT; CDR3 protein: CSTEVRIGQPQHF
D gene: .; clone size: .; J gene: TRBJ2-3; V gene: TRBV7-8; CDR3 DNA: TGTGCCAGCATGCGACTAGGTCGGAACACAGATACGCAGTATTTT; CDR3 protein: CASMRLGRNTDTQYF
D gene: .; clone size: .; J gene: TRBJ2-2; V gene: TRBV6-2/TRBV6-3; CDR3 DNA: TGTGCCAGCAGCCGTACTAGAGTGGGCGGGGAGCTGTTTTTT; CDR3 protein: CASSRTRVGGELFF
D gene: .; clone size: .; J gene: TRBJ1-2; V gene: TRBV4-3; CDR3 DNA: TGCGCCAGCAGCCAAGTGGGAGGGGGCTATGGCTACACCTTC; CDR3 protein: CASSQVGGGYGYTF
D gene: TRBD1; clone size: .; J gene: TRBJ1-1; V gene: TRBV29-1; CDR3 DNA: TGCAGCGTTGAAAGAACAGGGGGACTATCTTTCTTT; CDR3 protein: CSVERTGGLSFF
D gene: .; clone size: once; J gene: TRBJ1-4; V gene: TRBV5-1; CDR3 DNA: TGCGCCAGCAGCCGGGGTAACGACCGAAATGAAAAACTGTTTTTT; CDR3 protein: CASSRGNDRNEKLFF
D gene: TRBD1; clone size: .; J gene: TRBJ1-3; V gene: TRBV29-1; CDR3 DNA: TGCAGCGTGGTACAGGGGGTTTCTGGAAACACCATATATTTT; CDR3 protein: CSVVQGVSGNTIYF
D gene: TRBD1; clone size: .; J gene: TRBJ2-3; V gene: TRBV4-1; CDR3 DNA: TGCGCCAGCAGCCAAGTGGACAGGGTTGCAGATACGCAGTATTTT; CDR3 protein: CASSQVDRVADTQYF
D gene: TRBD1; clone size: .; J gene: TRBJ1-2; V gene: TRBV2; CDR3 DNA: TGTGCCACAGATCCGGGACAGGGCTTAAATATATACTATGGCTACACCTTC; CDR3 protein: CATDPGQGLNIYYGYTF
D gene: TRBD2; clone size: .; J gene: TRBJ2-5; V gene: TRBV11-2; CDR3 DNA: TGTGCCAGCAGCTTAGGAGCGGGAGGGTGGGAGACCCAGTACTTC; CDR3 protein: CASSLGAGGWETQYF
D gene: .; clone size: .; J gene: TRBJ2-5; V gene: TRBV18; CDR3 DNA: TGTGCCAGCTCACCTTTAGAGACCCAGTACTTC; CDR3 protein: CASSPLETQYF
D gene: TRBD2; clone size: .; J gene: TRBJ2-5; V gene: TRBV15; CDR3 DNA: TGTGCCACCAGCAGAGATCCGCCGGGACTAGCGGGAGATCCCCAGTACTTC; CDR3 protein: CATSRDPPGLAGDPQYF
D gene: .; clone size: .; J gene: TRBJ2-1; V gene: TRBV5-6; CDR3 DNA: TGTGCCAGCAACACATACAATGAGCAGTTCTTC; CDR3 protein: CASNTYNEQFF
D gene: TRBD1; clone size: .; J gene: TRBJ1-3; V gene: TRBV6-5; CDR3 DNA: TGTGCCAGCAGAACAGGGGCTGGAAACACCATATATTTT; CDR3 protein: CASRTGAGNTIYF
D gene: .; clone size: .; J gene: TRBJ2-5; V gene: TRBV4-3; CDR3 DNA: TGCGCCAGCAGCCCGGGGGACTCGACCCAAGAGACCCAGTACTTC; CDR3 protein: CASSPGDSTQETQYF
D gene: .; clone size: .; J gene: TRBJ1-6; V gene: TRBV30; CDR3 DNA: TGTGCCTGGAGATTTGGGCTGAATTCACCCCTCCACTTT; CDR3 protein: CAWRFGLNSPLHF
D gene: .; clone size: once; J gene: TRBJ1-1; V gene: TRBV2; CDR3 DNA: TGTGCCAGCAGAAATGACAGGCCCCTGAACACTGAAGCTTTCTTT; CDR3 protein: CASRNDRPLNTEAFF
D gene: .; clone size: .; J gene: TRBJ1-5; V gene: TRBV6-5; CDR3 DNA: TGTGCCAGCAGTCCTACGACATACTTGCAGCCCCAGCATTTT; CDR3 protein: CASSPTTYLQPQHF
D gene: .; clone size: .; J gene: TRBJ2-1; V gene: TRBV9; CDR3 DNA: TGTGCCAGCAGCCTGATCTGGGGATCCGATGAGCAGTTCTTC; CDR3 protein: CASSLIWGSDEQFF
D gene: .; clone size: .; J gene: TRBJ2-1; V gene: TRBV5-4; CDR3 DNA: TGTGCCAGCAAGGAGACTGCACCAAGTAGGGAGTTCTTC; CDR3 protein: CASKETAPSREFF
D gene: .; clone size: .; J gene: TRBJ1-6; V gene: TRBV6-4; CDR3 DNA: TGTGCCAGCAGTGAGGATACCGACGGGAATTCACCCCTCCACTTT; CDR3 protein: CASSEDTDGNSPLHF
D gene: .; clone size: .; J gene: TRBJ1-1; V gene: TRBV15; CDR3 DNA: TGTGCCACCTACAGGGAAACCCCCTCTGAAGCTTTCTTT; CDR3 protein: CATYRETPSEAFF
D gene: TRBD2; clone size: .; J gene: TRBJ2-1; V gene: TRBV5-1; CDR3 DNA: TGCGCCAGCAGCCTCGGGACTAGCGGGAGCGCTGAGCAGTTCTTC; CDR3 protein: CASSLGTSGSAEQFF
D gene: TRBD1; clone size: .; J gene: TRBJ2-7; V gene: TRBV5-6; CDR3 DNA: TGTGCCAGCAGCCCCCGGACAGGGGCCAACGAGCAGTACTTC; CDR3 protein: CASSPRTGANEQYF
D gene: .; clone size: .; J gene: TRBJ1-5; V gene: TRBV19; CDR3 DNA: TGTGCCAGTAGTATAGGGGCCCAAATGGGGCAGCCCCAGCATTTT; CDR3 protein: CASSIGAQMGQPQHF
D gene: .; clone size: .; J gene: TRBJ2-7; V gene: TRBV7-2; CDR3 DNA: TGTGCCAGCAGCTCCTCCCGCTACGAGCAGTACTTC; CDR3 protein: CASSSSRYEQYF
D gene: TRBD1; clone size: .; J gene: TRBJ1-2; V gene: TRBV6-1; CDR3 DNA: TGTGCCAGCAGTGGAAACCGGCCCGGGACAGATAACACTTACCGGTCGCACACCTTC; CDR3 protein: CASSGNRPGTDNTYRSHTF
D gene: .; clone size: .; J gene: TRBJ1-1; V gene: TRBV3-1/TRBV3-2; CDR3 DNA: TGTGCCAGCAGCCAAGGAGCGATGAACACTGAAGCTTTCTTT; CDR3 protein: CASSQGAMNTEAFF
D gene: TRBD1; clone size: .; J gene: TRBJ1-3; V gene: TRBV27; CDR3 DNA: TGTGCCAGCAGTTTGACAGGGAACTCTGGAAACACCATATATTTT; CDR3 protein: CASSLTGNSGNTIYF
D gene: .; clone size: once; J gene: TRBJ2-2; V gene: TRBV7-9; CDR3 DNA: TGTGCCAGCTCGAAGTCCGGGGAGCTGTTTTTT; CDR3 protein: CASSKSGELFF
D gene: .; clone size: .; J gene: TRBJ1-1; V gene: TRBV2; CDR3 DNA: TGTGCCAGCAGTGAAGCAGGAGGTGGGTACACTGAAGCTTTCTTT; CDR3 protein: CASSEAGGGYTEAFF
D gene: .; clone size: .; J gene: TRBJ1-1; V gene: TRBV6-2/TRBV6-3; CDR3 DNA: TGTGCCAGCAGTTACTGGGCCGCGCCGCCTGAAGCTTTCTTT; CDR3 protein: CASSYWAAPPEAFF
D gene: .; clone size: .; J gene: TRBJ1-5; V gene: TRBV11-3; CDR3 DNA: TGTGCCAGCAGCTTGGCACAACCTAGCAATCAGCCCCAGCATTTT; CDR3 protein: CASSLAQPSNQPQHF
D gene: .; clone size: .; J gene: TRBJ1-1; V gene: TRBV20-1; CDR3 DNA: TGCAGTGCTCGTCGTAACACTGAAGCTTTCTTT; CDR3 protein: CSARRNTEAFF
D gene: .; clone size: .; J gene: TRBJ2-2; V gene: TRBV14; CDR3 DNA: TGTGCCAGCAGCCAAGGTACAGGGTTGAACACCGGGGAGCTGTTTTTT; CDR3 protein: CASSQGTGLNTGELFF
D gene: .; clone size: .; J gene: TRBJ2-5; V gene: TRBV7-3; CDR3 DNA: TGTGCCAGCAGCCGAGTACACCAGTACCAAGAGACCCAGTACTTC; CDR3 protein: CASSRVHQYQETQYF
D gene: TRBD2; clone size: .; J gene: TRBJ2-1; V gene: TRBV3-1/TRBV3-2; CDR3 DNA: TGTGCCAGCAGCCAAGCCGATAGAACTCTAGCGGGAGGTGGTGGTGAGCAGTTCTTC; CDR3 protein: CASSQADRTLAGGGGEQFF
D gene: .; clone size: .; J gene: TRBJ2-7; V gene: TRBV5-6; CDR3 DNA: TGTGCCAGCAGCTTGCGAGGGTCCTACGAGCAGTACTTC; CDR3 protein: CASSLRGSYEQYF